The 8 T cell receptor beta chains presented below share a single source sample, sequenced in a study of blood T cell repertoires in COVID-19. This table comes from immunoSEQ multiplex PCR, and its TCRdb copy is limited to in-frame clones, with some not included. The table includes 200,000 to 250,000 clones, roughly 85% detected once. Sequenced material: PBMCs or T cells enriched from blood (not recorded which). These receptors all come from a woman between 35 and 50 years old with acute COVID-19.

This rearrangement joins TRBV28 to TRBJ1-2, with 7 nucleotides matching TRBD1. The V gene end was trimmed by 4 bases and the J gene end by 8 bases; junction bases not matched to a gene: 16. This CDR3 is built from 16 residues. Germline V gives CDR1 MDHEN, CDR2 SYDVKM. The chain's CDR3 is CASSSPGGQGVRGYTF. CDR3 nucleotide sequence: TGTGCCAGCAGTTCTCCCGGCGGGCAGGGGGTTCGGGGCTACACCTTC.

The chain is built from TRBV5-8 and TRBJ1-6; a possible D gene is TRBD1 (6 bases). This CDR3 is built from 16 residues. V was shortened by 4 bases and J by 1 base, with 12 bases between the two germline ends. Per the germline V gene, CDR1 is SGHTS and CDR2 is YDEGEE. CDR3 in amino acids: CASSIGGASYNSPLHF. CDR3 DNA: TGTGCCAGCAGCATCGGGGGGGCGTCCTATAATTCACCCCTCCACTTT. Using reference TRBV5-8 and TRBJ1-6 for the parts outside the CDR3, the full variable domain is EAGVTQSPTHLIKTRGQQATLRCSPISGHTSVYWYQQALGLGLQFLLWYDEGEERNRGNFPPRFSGRQFPNYSSELNVNALELEDSALYLCASSIGGASYNSPLHFGNGTRLTVT.

This chain links TRBV3-1 (or the pseudogene TRBV3-2) with TRBJ2-1, with D uncertain. Germline-derived CDR1 and CDR2 are LGHDT and YNNKEL (reference sequence). This CDR3 is 13 amino acids long. V was cut by 1 base and J by 15 bases, with 16 bases left in between. CDR3 in amino acids: CASSQAPCRLRFF. CDR3 nucleotide sequence: TGTGCCAGCAGCCAAGCCCCATGCCGGTTGAGGTTCTTC.

The J gene is TRBJ1-2, the V gene TRBV11-1, with D hard to call. This CDR3 comprises 15 residues. CDR1 is SGHAT and CDR2 is FQDESV in the germline V gene (reference sequence). Between the trimmed V and J ends, which lost 1 base and 8 bases, there was a span of 17 bases. The CDR3 spells CASSLVEGPVDGYTF. The CDR3 bases are TGTGCCAGCAGCTTAGTGGAGGGCCCAGTGGACGGCTACACCTTC.

The chain recombines TRBV7-9 with TRBJ2-1; TRBD2 matches 9 bases. Germline V CDR1 and CDR2: SEHNR, FQNEAQ (reference sequence). The CDR3 extends over 14 amino acids. The V and J ends lost 10 bases and 10 bases, in that order; junction bases with no gene match: 14. CDR3 bases: TGTGCCACATCTAGCGGGATACTAATATTAGAGCAGTTCTTC. Amino acids: CATSSGILILEQFF.

This clone appeared a single time. V is TRBV5-1 and J is TRBJ2-4, with D hard to call. The germline V gene encodes CDR1 SGHRS and CDR2 YFSETQ. The CDR3 extends over 11 amino acids. V shed 3 bases and J shed 5 bases, with 3 bases lying between them. The CDR3 region is CASSSENIQYF. The CDR3 nucleotides are TGCGCCAGCAGCTCGGAAAACATTCAGTACTTC.

The chain is built from TRBV7-2 and TRBJ1-2, with a tentative D call TRBD1 (6 bases). CDR3 length equals 15 residues. Trimming shortened V by 6 bases and J by 8 bases, and 22 bases separated the two germline ends. CDR1 is SGHTA, CDR2 FQGNSA, per germline. CDR3 sequence reads: CASRNPGGGLEGYTF. The CDR3 bases are TGTGCCAGCAGGAACCCGGGGGGGGGCCTAGAGGGCTACACCTTC.

In this sample, this clone turned up once. The chain carries TRBV28 and TRBJ1-3; 9 bases fit TRBD1. Germline CDR1 reads MDHEN; CDR2 reads SYDVKM. The CDR3 loop spans 15 amino acids. The V gene end was trimmed by 5 bases and the J gene end by 5 bases; junction bases not matched to a gene: 7. CDR3 amino acids: CASSRDRVIRNTIYF. The CDR3 nucleotides are TGTGCCAGCAGTCGGGACAGGGTTATAAGAAACACCATATATTTT.